Listed below are T cell receptor beta chains from one sample, sequenced in a study of circulating and synovial CD4+ cells in juvenile arthritis. Repertoires were generated with immunoSEQ multiplex PCR, while TCRdb's copy carries only in-frame clones and drops some. Found here are under 35,000 clones, 85% to 95% of them singletons; the top ten hold roughly 3.1%. The sample consisted of CD4+ T cells from blood. The receptors come from a human donor with juvenile idiopathic arthritis. Both conserved end residues are part of each CDR3. Fields, in order: V gene, clone size, J gene, D gene, CDR3 DNA, CDR3 protein. The D gene is left open where the match is weak. Size is omitted from some rows. Given values are once, few, many or a class for expanded clones.

TRBV19	-	TRBJ2-7	-	TGTGCCAGTAGTATATTGGCGGCTAGCTCCTACGAGCAGTACTTC	CASSILAASSYEQYF
TRBV5-1	-	TRBJ1-5	-	TGCGCCAGCAGCTTGGGACAGAACAATCAGCCCCAGCATTTT	CASSLGQNNQPQHF
TRBV30	-	TRBJ1-1	-	TGTGCCTGGAGTCCCGGGGTGAACACTGAAGCTTTCTTT	CAWSPGVNTEAFF
TRBV19	-	TRBJ2-7	-	TGTGCCAGTACTCCGATCCTGGGCCTTGGGTACGAGCAGTACTTC	CASTPILGLGYEQYF
TRBV4-2	once	TRBJ1-5	-	TGTGCCAGCAGCCTCGGGTCTAGCAATCAGCCCCAGCATTTT	CASSLGSSNQPQHF
TRBV15	-	TRBJ2-5	-	TGTGCCACCAGCATGCGGCCCCAAGAGACCCAGTACTTC	CATSMRPQETQYF
TRBV28	-	TRBJ2-1	-	TGTGCCAGCAGTTCCCCAACCCCGGGAAACAATGAGCAGTTCTTC	CASSSPTPGNNEQFF
TRBV28	-	TRBJ1-1	-	TGTGCCAGCAGTTTATCGTCTGAAGCTTTCTTT	CASSLSSEAFF
TRBV28	-	TRBJ1-2	-	TGTGCCAGCAGTTTAGGACACAACTATGGCTACACCTTC	CASSLGHNYGYTF
TRBV6-5	-	TRBJ2-1	-	TGTGCCAGCAGTTACGTGGAGAATGAGCAGTTCTTC	CASSYVENEQFF
TRBV2	once	TRBJ1-4	-	TGTGCCAGCAGTGAACTCTTCCGTTCAGAACTGTTTTTT	CASSELFRSELFF
TRBV13	-	TRBJ2-2	TRBD2	TGTGCCAGCAGCTTCCGACTAGCGGAGACCGGGGAGCTGTTTTTT	CASSFRLAETGELFF
TRBV5-1	-	TRBJ2-6	TRBD2	TGCGCCAGCAGCTTGGGGCTAGCGGGTAACTCTGGGGCCAACGTCCTGACTTTC	CASSLGLAGNSGANVLTF
TRBV5-6	-	TRBJ1-1	-	TGTGCCAGCAGCTTGGGGGCCAGGTACACTGAAGCTTTCTTT	CASSLGARYTEAFF
TRBV5-6	-	TRBJ2-3	TRBD2	TGTGCCAGCAGCTTGGGGATCGGGGGGGCAGATACGCAGTATTTT	CASSLGIGGADTQYF
TRBV5-4	-	TRBJ2-3	-	TGTGCCAGCAGCTGGCGGGGCACAGATACGCAGTATTTT	CASSWRGTDTQYF
TRBV28	-	TRBJ2-2	-	TGTGCCAGCAGTTTAGGCTCCAACACCGGGGAGCTGTTTTTT	CASSLGSNTGELFF
TRBV5-1	-	TRBJ1-3	-	TGCGCCAGCAGCTTGGTAGGGGACTCTGGAAACACCATATATTTT	CASSLVGDSGNTIYF
TRBV5-1	few	TRBJ1-3	-	TGCGCCAGCAGCTTGGATAACTCTGGAAACACCATATATTTT	CASSLDNSGNTIYF
TRBV7-3	-	TRBJ1-1	TRBD1	TGTGCCAGCAGCCCGGGACAGGCCACGCGCACTGAAGCTTTCTTT	CASSPGQATRTEAFF
TRBV2	-	TRBJ2-3	TRBD2	TGTGCCAGCAGTGAAAGGGAACGTGGGAGGGCCGTCGATACGCAGTATTTT	CASSERERGRAVDTQYF
TRBV7-3	-	TRBJ2-1	TRBD2	TGTGCCAGCAGCCCCGGCCCCCTACTAGCGGGAGAGGACAATGAGCAGTTCTTC	CASSPGPLLAGEDNEQFF
TRBV30	-	TRBJ1-6	TRBD1	TGTGCCTGGAGTGTCCCGGGACAGGGAAAGTATTCCCCCCTCCACTTT	CAWSVPGQGKYSPLHF
TRBV4-1	-	TRBJ1-5	-	TGCGCCAGCAGCCAAGATGGGAGGGGGGCCCGCAATCAGCCCCAGCATTTT	CASSQDGRGARNQPQHF
TRBV28	-	TRBJ2-7	TRBD2	TGTGCCAGCAGGTTAGCGGGAGGGATCTCCTACGAGCAGTACTTC	CASRLAGGISYEQYF
TRBV6-5	few	TRBJ2-3	-	TGTGCCAGCAGCAGGGGAGATACGCAGTATTTT	CASSRGDTQYF
TRBV4-2	-	TRBJ2-5	TRBD2	TGTGCCAGCAGCCCTGGACTAGCGGAATACCAAGAGACCCAGTACTTC	CASSPGLAEYQETQYF
TRBV6-1	-	TRBJ2-7	-	TGTGCCAGCAGTGCAGACATCTACGAGCAGTACTTC	CASSADIYEQYF
TRBV10-3	-	TRBJ2-5	-	TGTGCCATGGCGGGGAGTTTCGAAGAGACCCAGTACTTC	CAMAGSFEETQYF
TRBV15	-	TRBJ1-4	-	TGTGCCACCAGCAGCTCTGACAGCGCAACTAATGAAAAACTGTTTTTT	CATSSSDSATNEKLFF
TRBV2	-	TRBJ2-4	-	TGTGCCAGCAGTGGGGCATTAGCCAAAAACATTCAGTACTTC	CASSGALAKNIQYF
TRBV18	-	TRBJ2-7	-	TGTGCCAGCTCACCGAACACAGGGTTATACAACGAGCAGTACTTC	CASSPNTGLYNEQYF
TRBV19	-	TRBJ2-2	TRBD2	TGTGCCAGTCGAGATTGGACTAGCGGGAGGGCCGGCGGGGAGCTGTTTTTT	CASRDWTSGRAGGELFF
TRBV5-1	-	TRBJ2-1	-	TGCGCCAGCAGACTACTAGAGATGGGTGAGCAGTTCTTC	CASRLLEMGEQFF
TRBV6-1	-	TRBJ1-5	-	TGTGCCAGCTCAGGGACTTATGGCAATCAGCCCCAGCATTTT	CASSGTYGNQPQHF
TRBV6-5	-	TRBJ2-1	TRBD2	TGTGCCAGCAGCGGGGGGAGATACAATGAGCAGTTCTTC	CASSGGRYNEQFF
TRBV28	-	TRBJ2-7	-	TGTGCCAGCGCGGCCCACTTGAGGCCAGACTACGAGCAGTACTTC	CASAAHLRPDYEQYF